This TCR beta chain stems from a study of cytomegalovirus exposure and HLA in healthy donors. This clone was picked up one time. The CDR3 is 14 amino acids. Germline V CDR1 and CDR2: SNHLY, FYNNEI. V lost 6 bases and J lost 8; bases outside the gene matches: 7. With 60 Vbeta and 13 Jbeta primers, the PCR was carried out. Measured with immunoSEQ multiplex PCR; TCRdb has only the in-frame clones, and not every one. The sample consists of about 140,000 clones, roughly four fifths of them appearing once. Sequencing input: PBMCs. The J gene is TRBJ2-1, the V gene TRBV2, with 10 bases fitting TRBD1. This clonotype originated in a woman aged 50 to 60 in good health and CMV-seropositive. The CDR3 sequence is CASSEMTGGDEQFF. DNA for the CDR3: TGTGCCAGCAGCGAAATGACAGGGGGCGATGAGCAGTTCTTC.